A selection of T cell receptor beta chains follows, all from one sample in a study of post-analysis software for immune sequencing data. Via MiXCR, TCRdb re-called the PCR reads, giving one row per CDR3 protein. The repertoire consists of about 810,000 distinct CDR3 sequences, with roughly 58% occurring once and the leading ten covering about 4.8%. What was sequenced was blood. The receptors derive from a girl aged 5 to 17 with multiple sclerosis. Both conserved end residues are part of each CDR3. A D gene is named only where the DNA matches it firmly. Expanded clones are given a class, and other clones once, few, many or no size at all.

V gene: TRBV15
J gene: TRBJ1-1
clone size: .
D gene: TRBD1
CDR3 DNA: TGTGCCACCAGCAGTCCCCTGGGACAGGGCTCCACTGAAGCTTTCTTT
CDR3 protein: CATSSPLGQGSTEAFF

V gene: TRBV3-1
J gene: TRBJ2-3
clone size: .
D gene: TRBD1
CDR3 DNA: TGTGCCAGCAGCCCTTCGACAGGGCTGGATACGCAGTATTTT
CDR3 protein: CASSPSTGLDTQYF

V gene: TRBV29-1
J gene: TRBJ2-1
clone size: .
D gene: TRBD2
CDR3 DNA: TGCAGCGTTGGATCCGGACTAGCGGCCAATGAGCAGTTCTTC
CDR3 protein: CSVGSGLAANEQFF

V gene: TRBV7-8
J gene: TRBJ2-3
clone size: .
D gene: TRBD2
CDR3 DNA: TGTGCCAGCAGCCCTGCCCCGCTAGCGGGAGGGGGAGATACGCAGTATTTT
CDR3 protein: CASSPAPLAGGGDTQYF

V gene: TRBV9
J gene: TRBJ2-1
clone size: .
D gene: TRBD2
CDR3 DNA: TGTGCCAGCAGCGCAACCCCGGGACTAGACTACAATGAGCAGTTCTTC
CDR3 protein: CASSATPGLDYNEQFF

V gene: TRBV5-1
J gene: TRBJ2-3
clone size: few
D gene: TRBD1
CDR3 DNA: TGCGCCAGCAGCTTACGGACAGGTGCGGGAGATACGCAGTATTTT
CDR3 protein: CASSLRTGAGDTQYF

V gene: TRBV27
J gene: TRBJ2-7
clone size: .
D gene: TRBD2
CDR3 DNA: TGTGCCAGCAGTCTAGGGACTAGCTATCTGTACGAGCAGTACTTC
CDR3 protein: CASSLGTSYLYEQYF

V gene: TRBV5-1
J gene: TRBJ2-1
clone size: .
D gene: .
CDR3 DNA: TGCGCCAGCAGCAGGGGCCTGGGGAATGAGCAGTTCTTC
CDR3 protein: CASSRGLGNEQFF

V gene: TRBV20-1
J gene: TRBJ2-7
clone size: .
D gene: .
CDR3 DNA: TGCAGTGCTAGGGGACAAACGTGCTACGAGCAGTACTTC
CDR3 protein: CSARGQTCYEQYF

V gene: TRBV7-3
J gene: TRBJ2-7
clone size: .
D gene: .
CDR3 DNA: TGTGCCAGCAGCTTAAGATGGGGGGCCGACTACGAGCAGTACTTC
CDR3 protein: CASSLRWGADYEQYF

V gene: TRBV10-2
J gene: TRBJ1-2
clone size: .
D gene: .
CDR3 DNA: TGCGCCAGCAGTGACGAGGGGGGGGTGGCCTATGGCTACACCTTC
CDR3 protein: CASSDEGGVAYGYTF

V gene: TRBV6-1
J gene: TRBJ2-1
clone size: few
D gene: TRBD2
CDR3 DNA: TGTGCCAGCAGTCGAACTAGCGGGAGACGTCAGGGCTACAATGAGCAGTTCTTC
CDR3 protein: CASSRTSGRRQGYNEQFF

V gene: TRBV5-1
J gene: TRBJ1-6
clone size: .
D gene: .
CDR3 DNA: TGCGCCAGCAGCTTGGAACAGCTAAATTCACCCCTCCACTTT
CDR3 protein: CASSLEQLNSPLHF

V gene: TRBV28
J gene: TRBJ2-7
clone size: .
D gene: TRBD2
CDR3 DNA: TGTGCCAGCAGTTTGAGGGGACTAGCGGGAGTTGGTTCGTACTTC
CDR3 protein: CASSLRGLAGVGSYF

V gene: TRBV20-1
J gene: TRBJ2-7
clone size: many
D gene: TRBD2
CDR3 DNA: TGCAGTGCTAGAGGGGAGCGGGACTACGAGCAGTACTTC
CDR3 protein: CSARGERDYEQYF

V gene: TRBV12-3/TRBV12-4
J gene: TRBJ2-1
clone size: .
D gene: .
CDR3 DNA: TGTGCCAGCACCCTTCGTCGTGGGGGCGGCGAGCAGTTCTTC
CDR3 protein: CASTLRRGGGEQFF

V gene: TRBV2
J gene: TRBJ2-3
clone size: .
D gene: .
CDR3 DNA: TGTGCCAGCAGTGAAGCGGTCCCTATTCCAGATACGCAGTATTTT
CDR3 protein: CASSEAVPIPDTQYF

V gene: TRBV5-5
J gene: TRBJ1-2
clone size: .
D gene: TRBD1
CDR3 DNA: TGTGCCAGCAGCTTGGTTGGGACAGGGGGCATCTATGGCTACACCTTC
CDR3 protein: CASSLVGTGGIYGYTF

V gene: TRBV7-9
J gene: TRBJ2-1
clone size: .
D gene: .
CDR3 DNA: TGTGCCAGCCTCCAGTCTAATGAGCAGTTCTTC
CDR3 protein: CASLQSNEQFF

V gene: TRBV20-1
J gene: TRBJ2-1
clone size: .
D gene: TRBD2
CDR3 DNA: TGCAGTGCTGTTACTAGCGGGGGGGCCTTTGGGCAGTTCTTC
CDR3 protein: CSAVTSGGAFGQFF

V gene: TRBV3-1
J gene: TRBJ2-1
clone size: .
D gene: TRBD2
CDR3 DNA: TGTGCCAGCAGCCGGAATGGACTAGCGGGGGGTGTTCGTGGGGGAAGCTCCTACAATGAGCAGTTCTTC
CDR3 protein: CASSRNGLAGGVRGGSSYNEQFF

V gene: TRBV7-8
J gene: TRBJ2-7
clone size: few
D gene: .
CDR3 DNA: TGTGCCAGCAGCCTTTCAATCTTAGGGCACGAGCAGTACTTC
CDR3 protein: CASSLSILGHEQYF

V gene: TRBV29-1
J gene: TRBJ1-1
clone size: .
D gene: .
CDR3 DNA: TGCAGCGTTTTACAGTCCGGGAACACTGAAGCTTTCTTT
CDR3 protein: CSVLQSGNTEAFF

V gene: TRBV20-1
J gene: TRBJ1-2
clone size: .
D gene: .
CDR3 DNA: TGCAGTGCTGGCGACAGGAGGACTTATGGCTACACCTTC
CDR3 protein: CSAGDRRTYGYTF

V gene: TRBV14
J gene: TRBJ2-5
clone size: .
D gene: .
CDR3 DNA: TGTGCCAGCAGCCACGACAATGAGCAGTACTTC
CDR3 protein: CASSHDNEQYF

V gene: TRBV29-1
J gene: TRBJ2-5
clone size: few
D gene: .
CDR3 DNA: TGCAGCGTTAAAAGGGTCCAAGAGACCCAGTACTTC
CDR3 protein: CSVKRVQETQYF

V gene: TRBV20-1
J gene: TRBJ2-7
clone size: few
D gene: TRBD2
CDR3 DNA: TGCAGTGCTTTTTTAGCGGGGGGGCCGGACGAGCAGTACTTC
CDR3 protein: CSAFLAGGPDEQYF

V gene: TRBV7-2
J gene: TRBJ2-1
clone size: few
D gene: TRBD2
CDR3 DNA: TGTGCCAGCAGCTTAGCGGGACTAGTCTATGAGCAGTTCTTC
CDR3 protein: CASSLAGLVYEQFF

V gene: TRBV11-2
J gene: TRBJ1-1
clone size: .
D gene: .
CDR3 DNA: TGTGCCAGCAGCTCAGACACACCATACCCAAACACTGAAGCTTTCTTT
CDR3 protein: CASSSDTPYPNTEAFF

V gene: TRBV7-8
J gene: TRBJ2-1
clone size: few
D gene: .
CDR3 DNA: TGTGCCAGCAGCTCCCAGGGGTCCCCCCCGTATATTTTCAATGAGCAGTTCTTC
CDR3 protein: CASSSQGSPPYIFNEQFF

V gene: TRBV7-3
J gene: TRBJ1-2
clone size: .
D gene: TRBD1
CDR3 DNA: TGTGCCAGCAGCCAAACGGGACAGGCGGATGGCTACACCTTC
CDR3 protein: CASSQTGQADGYTF

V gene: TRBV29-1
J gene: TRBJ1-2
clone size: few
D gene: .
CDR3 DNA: TGCAGCGTAAGACAGGATAACTATGGCTACACCTTC
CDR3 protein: CSVRQDNYGYTF

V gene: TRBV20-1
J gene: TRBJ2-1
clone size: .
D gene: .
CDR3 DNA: TGCAGTGCTAGGCAACTCCTGGGAAGCAATGAGCAGTTCTTC
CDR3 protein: CSARQLLGSNEQFF

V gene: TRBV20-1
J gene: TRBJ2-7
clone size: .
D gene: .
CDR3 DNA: TGCAGTGCTAGAGATCTGGCGGGAAAGGGCTACGAGCAGTACTTC
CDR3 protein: CSARDLAGKGYEQYF

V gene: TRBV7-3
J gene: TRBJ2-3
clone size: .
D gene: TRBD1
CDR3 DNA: TGTGCCAGCAGACTGGGACAGTCTAGCACAGATACGCAGTATTTT
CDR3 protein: CASRLGQSSTDTQYF

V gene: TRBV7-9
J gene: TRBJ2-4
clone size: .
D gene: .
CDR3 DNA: TGTGCCAGCAGCTTCCGCTCCGGGGGAGGCATTCAGTACTTC
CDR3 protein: CASSFRSGGGIQYF

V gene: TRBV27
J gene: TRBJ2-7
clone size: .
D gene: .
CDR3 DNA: TGTGCCAGCGGCGCCCGGGGAGGCGAGCAGTACTTC
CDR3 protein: CASGARGGEQYF